This T cell receptor (beta chain) was identified during a study of shared clonotypes between healthy human individuals. The assay was immunoSEQ multiplex PCR, and TCRdb's table has in-frame clones only and misses some. In the table there are about 470,000 clones, 70% to 80% of which are singletons. The CDR3 has 16 amino acids. Germline lookup yields CDR1 MGHDK and CDR2 SYGVNS. The V and J ends lost 6 bases and 2 bases respectively, with 18 bases between them. The V and J genes are TRBV25-1 and TRBJ2-3; D not resolved. Sequencing input: PBMCs. The TCR sequence derives from a woman aged 40 to 55 in good health. Some clones in this sample may be carry-over from other donors' samples. The CDR3 DNA reads TGTGCCAGCAGGGCAGGTACGGTCATTGACACAGATACGCAGTATTTT. It encodes CASRAGTVIDTDTQYF.